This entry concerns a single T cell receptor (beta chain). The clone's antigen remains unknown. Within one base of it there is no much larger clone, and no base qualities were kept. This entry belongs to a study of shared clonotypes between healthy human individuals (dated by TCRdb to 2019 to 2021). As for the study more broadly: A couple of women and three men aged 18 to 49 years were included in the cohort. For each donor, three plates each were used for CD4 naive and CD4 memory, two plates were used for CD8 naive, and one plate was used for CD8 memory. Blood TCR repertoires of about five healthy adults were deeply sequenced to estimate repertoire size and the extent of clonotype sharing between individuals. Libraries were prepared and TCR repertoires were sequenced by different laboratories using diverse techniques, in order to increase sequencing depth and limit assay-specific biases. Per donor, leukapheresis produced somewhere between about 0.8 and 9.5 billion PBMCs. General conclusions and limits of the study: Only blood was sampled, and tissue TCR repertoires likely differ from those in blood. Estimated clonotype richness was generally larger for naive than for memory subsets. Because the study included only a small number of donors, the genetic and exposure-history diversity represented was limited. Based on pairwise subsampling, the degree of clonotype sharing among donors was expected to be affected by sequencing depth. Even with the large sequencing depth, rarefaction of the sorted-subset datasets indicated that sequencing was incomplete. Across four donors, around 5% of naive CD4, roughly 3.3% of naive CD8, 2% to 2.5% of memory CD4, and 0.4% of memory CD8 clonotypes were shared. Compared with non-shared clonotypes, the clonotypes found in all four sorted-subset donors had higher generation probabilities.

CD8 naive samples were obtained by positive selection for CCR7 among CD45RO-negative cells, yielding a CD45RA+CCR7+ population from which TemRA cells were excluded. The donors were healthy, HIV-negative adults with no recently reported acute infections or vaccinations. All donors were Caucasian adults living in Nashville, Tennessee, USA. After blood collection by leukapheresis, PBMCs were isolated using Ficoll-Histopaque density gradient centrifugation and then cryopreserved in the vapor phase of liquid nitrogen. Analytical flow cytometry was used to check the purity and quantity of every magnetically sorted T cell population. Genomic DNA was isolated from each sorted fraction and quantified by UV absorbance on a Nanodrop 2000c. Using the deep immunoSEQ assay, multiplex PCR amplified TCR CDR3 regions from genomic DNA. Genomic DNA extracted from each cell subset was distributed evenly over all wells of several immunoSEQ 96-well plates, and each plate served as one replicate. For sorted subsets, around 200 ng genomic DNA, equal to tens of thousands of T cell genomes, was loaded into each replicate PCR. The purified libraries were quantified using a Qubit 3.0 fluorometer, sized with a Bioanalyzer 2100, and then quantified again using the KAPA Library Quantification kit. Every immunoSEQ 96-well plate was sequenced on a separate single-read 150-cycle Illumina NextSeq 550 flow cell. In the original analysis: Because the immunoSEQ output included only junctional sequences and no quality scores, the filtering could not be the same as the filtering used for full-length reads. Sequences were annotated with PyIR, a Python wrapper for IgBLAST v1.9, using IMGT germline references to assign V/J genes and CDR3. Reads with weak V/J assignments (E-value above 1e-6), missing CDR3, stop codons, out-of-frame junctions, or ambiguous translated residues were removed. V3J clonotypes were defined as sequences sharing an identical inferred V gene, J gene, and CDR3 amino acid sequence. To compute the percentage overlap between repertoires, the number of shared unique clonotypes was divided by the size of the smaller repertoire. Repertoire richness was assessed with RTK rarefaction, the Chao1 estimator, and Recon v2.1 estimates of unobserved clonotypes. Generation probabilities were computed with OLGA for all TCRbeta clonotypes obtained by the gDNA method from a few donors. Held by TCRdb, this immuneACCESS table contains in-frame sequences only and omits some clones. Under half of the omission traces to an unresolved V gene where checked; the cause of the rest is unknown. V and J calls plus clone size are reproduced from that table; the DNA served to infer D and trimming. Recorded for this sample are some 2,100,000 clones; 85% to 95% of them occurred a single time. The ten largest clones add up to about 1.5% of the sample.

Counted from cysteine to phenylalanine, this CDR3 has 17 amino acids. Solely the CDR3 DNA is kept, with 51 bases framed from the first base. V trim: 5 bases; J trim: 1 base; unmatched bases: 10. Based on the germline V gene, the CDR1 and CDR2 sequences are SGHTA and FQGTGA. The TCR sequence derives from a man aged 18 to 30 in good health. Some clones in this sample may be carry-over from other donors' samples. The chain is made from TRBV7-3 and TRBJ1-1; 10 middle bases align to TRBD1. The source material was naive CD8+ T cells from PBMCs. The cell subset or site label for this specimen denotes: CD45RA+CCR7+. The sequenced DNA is TGTGCCAGCAGCCCCCGTCCCGGGACAGGGGCGAACACTGAAGCTTTCTTT. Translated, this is CASSPRPGTGANTEAFF.